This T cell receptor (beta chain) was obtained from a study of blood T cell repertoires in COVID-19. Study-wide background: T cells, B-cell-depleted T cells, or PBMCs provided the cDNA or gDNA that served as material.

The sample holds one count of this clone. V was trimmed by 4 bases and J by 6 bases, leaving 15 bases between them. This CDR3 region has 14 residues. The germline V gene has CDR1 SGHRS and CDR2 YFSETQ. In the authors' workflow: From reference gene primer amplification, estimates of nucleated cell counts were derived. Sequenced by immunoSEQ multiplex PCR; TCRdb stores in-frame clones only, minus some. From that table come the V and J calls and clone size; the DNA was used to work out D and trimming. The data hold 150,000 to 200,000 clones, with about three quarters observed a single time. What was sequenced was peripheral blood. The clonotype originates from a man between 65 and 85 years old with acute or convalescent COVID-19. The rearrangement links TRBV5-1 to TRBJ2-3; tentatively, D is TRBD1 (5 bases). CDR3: CASSHEQGADTQYF. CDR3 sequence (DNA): TGCGCCAGCAGCCATGAGCAGGGTGCGGATACGCAGTATTTT.